This is a list of T cell receptor beta chains from one sample in a study of T cell responses to AZD1222 COVID-19 vaccine. TCRdb's table, derived via immunoSEQ multiplex PCR, lists solely in-frame clones and lacks some. The sample lists about 100,000 clones; about nine tenths were seen once. Material: peripheral blood, obtained 28 days after the second AZD1222 dose. The receptor set was obtained from an adult who received the AZD1222 COVID-19 vaccine. Both conserved end residues are part of each CDR3. D genes are given only for firm matches. Rows give clone size only sometimes, using once, few, many, or a class for an expanded clone.

d_call cdr3_length j_call clone_size v_call cdr3_aa cdr3_nt
. 14 TRBJ2-7 . TRBV7-2 CASSFEDHAYEQYF TGTGCCAGCAGCTTCGAAGACCATGCCTACGAGCAGTACTTC
. 15 TRBJ1-2 . TRBV6-1 CASSERGGAYYGYTF TGTGCCAGCAGTGAACGGGGGGGCGCATACTATGGCTACACCTTC
TRBD2 16 TRBJ2-1 . TRBV27 CASSSPSGTSGRAEFF TGTGCCAGCAGTTCCCCTAGCGGGACTAGCGGGAGGGCCGAGTTCTTC
. 14 TRBJ2-1 . TRBV6-2/TRBV6-3 CASSSSGVYNEQFF TGTGCCAGCAGTTCCAGCGGTGTCTACAATGAGCAGTTCTTC
. 13 TRBJ1-2 . TRBV7-9 CASSSGTIYGYTF TGTGCCAGCAGCTCCGGGACAATCTATGGCTACACCTTC
. 12 TRBJ1-2 . TRBV10-3 CAMGAGLYGYTF TGTGCCATGGGAGCGGGTCTCTATGGCTACACCTTC
. 16 TRBJ2-2 . TRBV18 CASSPLPRPNTGELFF TGTGCCAGCTCACCACTCCCCAGGCCGAACACCGGGGAGCTGTTTTTT
. 15 TRBJ1-4 . TRBV7-2 CASSSLEDRVEKLFF TGTGCCAGCAGCTCTTTAGAGGATCGGGTCGAAAAACTGTTTTTT
. 17 TRBJ1-4 . TRBV23-1 CASSQSRGARTNEKLFF TGCGCCAGCAGTCAATCGAGGGGGGCGCGAACTAATGAAAAACTGTTTTTT
TRBD1 15 TRBJ1-2 . TRBV27 CASSLGTGVNYGYTF TGTGCCAGCAGTTTAGGGACAGGGGTTAACTATGGCTACACCTTC
. 14 TRBJ1-1 . TRBV9 CASSVGPMNTEAFF TGTGCCAGCAGCGTGGGACCGATGAACACTGAAGCTTTCTTT
. 15 TRBJ1-2 few TRBV6-2/TRBV6-3 CASSQSGSIGYGYTF TGTGCCAGCAGCCAATCCGGATCAATAGGGTATGGCTACACCTTC
. 14 TRBJ2-5 . TRBV5-1 CASSTGQYQETQYF TGCGCCAGCAGCACCGGACAGTACCAAGAGACCCAGTACTTC
. 17 TRBJ2-2 . TRBV7-2 CASSLALGGANTGELFF TGTGCCAGCAGCTTAGCCCTTGGCGGCGCGAACACCGGGGAGCTGTTTTTT
. 15 TRBJ1-1 . TRBV13 CASSPDSPMNTEAFF TGTGCCAGCAGCCCAGATTCACCGATGAACACTGAAGCTTTCTTT
. 14 TRBJ1-1 . TRBV19 CASRRADMNTEAFF TGTGCCAGCCGACGGGCTGACATGAACACTGAAGCTTTCTTT
. 18 TRBJ2-2 once TRBV18 CASSPIPDGGANTGELFF TGTGCCAGCTCACCAATCCCGGACGGTGGCGCGAACACCGGGGAGCTGTTTTTT
TRBD2 14 TRBJ2-7 . TRBV30 CAWSRLAGVYEQYF TGTGCCTGGAGCAGACTAGCGGGAGTCTACGAGCAGTACTTC
. 13 TRBJ2-1 few TRBV6-4 CASSPDSYNEQFF TGTGCCAGCAGTCCGGACAGTTACAATGAGCAGTTCTTC
. 14 TRBJ1-1 . TRBV6-5 CASSYGFWNTEAFF TGTGCCAGCAGTTACGGGTTTTGGAACACTGAAGCTTTCTTT
. 18 TRBJ1-5 few TRBV10-3 CAISERQSGFSSNQPQHF TGTGCCATCAGTGAGCGACAATCCGGGTTTAGTAGCAATCAGCCCCAGCATTTT
. 12 TRBJ1-2 . TRBV29-1 CSVDRTRYGYTF TGCAGCGTTGATAGGACAAGATATGGCTACACCTTC
. 18 TRBJ1-6 once TRBV7-2 CASSLALRGKGGNSPLHF TGTGCCAGCAGCTTAGCGCTAAGAGGAAAAGGGGGGAATTCACCCCTCCACTTT
TRBD1 15 TRBJ1-5 . TRBV9 CASSVGTGDNQPQHF TGTGCCAGCAGCGTAGGGACAGGGGACAATCAGCCCCAGCATTTT
TRBD2 14 TRBJ2-1 . TRBV3-1/TRBV3-2 CASAPSGRAGEQFF TGTGCCAGCGCGCCTAGCGGGAGGGCCGGAGAGCAGTTCTTC
. 15 TRBJ1-6 . TRBV9 CASSVSDSENSPLHF TGTGCCAGCAGCGTTTCAGACAGCGAGAATTCACCCCTCCACTTT
. 12 TRBJ1-5 . TRBV28 CASSLDNQPQHF TGTGCCAGCAGCCTAGACAATCAGCCCCAGCATTTT
. 12 TRBJ1-4 . TRBV30 CAWSTRWEKLFF TGTGCCTGGAGTACCCGGTGGGAAAAACTGTTTTTT
. 13 TRBJ1-3 once TRBV29-1 CSVEVISGNTIYF TGCAGCGTCGAGGTAATCTCTGGAAACACCATATATTTT
. 12 TRBJ2-3 once TRBV4-1 CASSQDGIGSYF TGCGCCAGCAGCCAAGATGGGATAGGTTCGTATTTT
. 15 TRBJ1-5 . TRBV5-8 CASSFQGSGNQPQHF TGTGCCAGCAGCTTTCAGGGGAGCGGGAATCAGCCCCAGCATTTT
. 15 TRBJ2-1 . TRBV7-8 CASSLKRGNDNEQFF TGTGCCAGCAGCTTAAAACGGGGGAACGACAATGAGCAGTTCTTC
. 12 TRBJ1-4 few TRBV5-1 CASSRLNEKLFF TGCGCCAGCAGCCGACTAAATGAAAAACTGTTTTTT
. 16 TRBJ2-1 . TRBV27 CASSLPGRGAYNEQFF TGTGCCAGCAGTTTGCCCGGAAGGGGGGCCTACAATGAGCAGTTCTTC
. 11 TRBJ2-3 . TRBV12-3/TRBV12-4 CASSPSDTQYF TGTGCCAGCAGTCCCTCCGATACGCAGTATTTT
. 13 TRBJ1-2 . TRBV7-8 CASSRDGLYGYTF TGTGCCAGCAGCCGGGACGGGCTCTATGGCTACACCTTC
TRBD1 15 TRBJ1-5 . TRBV12-5 CASGMETGGYQPQHF TGTGCTAGTGGAATGGAGACAGGGGGGTATCAGCCCCAGCATTTT
. 12 TRBJ1-5 . TRBV5-6 CASSLRASPQHF TGTGCCAGCAGCCTACGGGCCTCGCCCCAGCATTTT
. 12 TRBJ2-2 . TRBV12-3/TRBV12-4 CALALTAGELFF TGTGCCTTAGCCCTCACAGCCGGGGAGCTGTTTTTT
TRBD1 19 TRBJ1-4 once TRBV5-5 CASSVRDRGNLPTNEKLFF TGTGCCAGCAGCGTTCGGGACAGGGGAAACTTGCCGACTAATGAAAAACTGTTTTTT
. 18 TRBJ1-6 . TRBV5-5 CASSNDPGGWGSNSPLHF TGTGCCAGCAGCAACGACCCAGGAGGTTGGGGTAGCAATTCACCCCTCCACTTT
. 15 TRBJ2-2 . TRBV3-1/TRBV3-2 CASSLSTGYTGELFF TGTGCCAGCAGCCTCTCGACAGGTTACACCGGGGAGCTGTTTTTT
. 17 TRBJ2-7 . TRBV21-1 CASSKRVDKGGAYEQYF TGTGCCAGCAGCAAAAGGGTCGATAAGGGAGGAGCCTACGAGCAGTACTTC
. 14 TRBJ1-1 . TRBV3-1/TRBV3-2 CASSRETANTEAFF TGTGCCAGCAGCCGGGAGACAGCAAACACTGAAGCTTTCTTT
TRBD1 16 TRBJ1-5 . TRBV15 CATSTAGQGDNQPQHF TGTGCCACCAGCACTGCGGGACAGGGGGACAATCAGCCCCAGCATTTT
. 13 TRBJ1-5 . TRBV2 CATQLGRGQPQHF TGTGCCACACAACTGGGGAGGGGGCAGCCCCAGCATTTT
TRBD2 15 TRBJ2-7 few TRBV10-3 CAISDLGGASYEQYF TGTGCCATCAGTGACCTCGGGGGGGCCTCCTACGAGCAGTACTTC
TRBD2 15 TRBJ2-5 few TRBV4-1 CASKPSGGPSGTQYF TGCGCCAGCAAACCTAGCGGGGGGCCGTCGGGGACCCAGTACTTC
TRBD1 14 TRBJ1-2 . TRBV28 CASSPDRRRGGYTF TGTGCCAGCAGTCCGGACAGGCGCCGGGGTGGCTACACCTTC